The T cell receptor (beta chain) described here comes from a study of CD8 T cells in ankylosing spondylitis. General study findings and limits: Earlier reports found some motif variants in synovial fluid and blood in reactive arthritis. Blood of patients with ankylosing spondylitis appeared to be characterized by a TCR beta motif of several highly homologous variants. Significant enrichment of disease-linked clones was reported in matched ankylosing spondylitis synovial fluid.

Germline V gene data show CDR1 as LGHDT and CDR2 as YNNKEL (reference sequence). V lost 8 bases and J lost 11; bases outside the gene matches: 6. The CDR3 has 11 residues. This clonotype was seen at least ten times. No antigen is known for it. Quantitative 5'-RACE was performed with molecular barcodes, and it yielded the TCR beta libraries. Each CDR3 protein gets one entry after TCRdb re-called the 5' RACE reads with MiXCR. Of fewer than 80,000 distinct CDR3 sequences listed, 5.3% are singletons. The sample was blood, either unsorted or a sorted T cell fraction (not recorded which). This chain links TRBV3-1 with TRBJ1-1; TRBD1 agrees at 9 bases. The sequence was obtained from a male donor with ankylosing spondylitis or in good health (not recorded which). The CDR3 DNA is TGTGCCAGCGCCAGGACAGGGGTGGCTTTCTTT. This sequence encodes CASARTGVAFF.